This T cell receptor beta chain was found in a study of OX40 agonist ivuxolimab in advanced cancers. For the study at large: An anti-OX40 (CD134) antibody with agonistic activity, ivuxolimab, was administered to patients.

This table comes from immunoSEQ multiplex PCR, and its TCRdb copy is limited to in-frame clones, with some not included. Of about 19,000 clones listed, just under 80% are singletons. The CDR3 has 12 residues. Germline CDR1 SGHAT, CDR2 FQDESV (reference sequence). V was clipped by 1 base and J by 7 bases, with 8 bases between them. This clone has only one observation. Its antigen remains unknown. The study, taken as a whole, reports: Clonal expansion from baseline to week 6 occurred in both CD4+ and CD8+ T cells.

This chain connects TRBV11-1 to TRBJ2-7; TRBD2 is a possible D gene (5 bases). The sample was CD4+ or CD8+ T cells sorted from blood, taken in a trial of the OX40 agonist ivuxolimab. This receptor was taken from an adult with an advanced solid tumor such as melanoma, head and neck, liver or kidney cancer. The CDR3 DNA reads TGTGCCAGCAGCTTAGGAGGGCAGGAGCAGTACTTC. Translating gives CASSLGGQEQYF. Drawing the rest from reference TRBV11-1 and TRBJ2-7, the complete variable domain is EAEVAQSPRYKITEKSQAVAFWCDPISGHATLYWYRQILGQGPELLVQFQDESVVDDSQLPKDRFSAERLKGVDSTLKIQPAELGDSAMYLCASSLGGQEQYFGPGTRLTVT.